A selection of T cell receptor beta chains follows, all from one sample in a study of control samples from healthy donors and cancer patients. The table came from immunoSEQ multiplex PCR; TCRdb's copy has only in-frame clones and leaves some out. This sample has 100,000 to 150,000 clones, with 80% to 90% found just once. Material: blood. Receptors were obtained from a man aged 35 to 55 in good health. Each CDR3 is given with its conserved first and last residue. The D gene is left open where the match is weak. Clone size is not always given. Where it is, it says once, few, many or a class for expanded clones.

clone_size | j_call | v_call | d_call | cdr3_nt | cdr3_aa
- | TRBJ1-2 | TRBV5-1 | - | TGCGCCAGCAGCTCGGCAGGGGAAACCCACTATGGCTACACCTTC | CASSSAGETHYGYTF
- | TRBJ1-6 | TRBV12-3/TRBV12-4 | - | TGTGCCAGCAGTTTTAGGGGTTCACCCCTCCACTTT | CASSFRGSPLHF
once | TRBJ1-1 | TRBV5-5 | - | TGTGCCAGCAGCTTGAGCGGGGCAAAAGCTTTCTTT | CASSLSGAKAFF
- | TRBJ2-6 | TRBV7-9 | - | TGTGCCAGCAGCTTAGCCCGGACCCCTGGGGCCAACGTCCTGACTTTC | CASSLARTPGANVLTF
medium-sized | TRBJ1-3 | TRBV24-1 | - | TGTGCCACCAGTGATGGGCCCCGGGACACCCACTCTGGAAACACCATATATTTT | CATSDGPRDTHSGNTIYF
- | TRBJ2-2 | TRBV11-3 | - | TGTGCCAGCAGCCAGGACAGCCTGGGCACCGGGGAGCTGTTTTTT | CASSQDSLGTGELFF
- | TRBJ1-2 | TRBV7-2 | - | TGTGCCAGCAGCTCCAATGGTGGCTACACCTTC | CASSSNGGYTF
few | TRBJ1-2 | TRBV7-2 | - | TGTGCCAGCAGCCTACAAAGCATTGGCTACACCTTC | CASSLQSIGYTF
- | TRBJ1-2 | TRBV29-1 | TRBD1 | TGCAGCGTGATGACAGGGTCGGACTATGGCTACACCTTC | CSVMTGSDYGYTF
- | TRBJ2-5 | TRBV2 | - | TGTGCCAGCAGTACCCGGCGCCAGCAACGGCCCAGCCAAGCAGGGAGGGAGACCCAGTACTTC | CASSTRRQQRPSQAGRETQYF
- | TRBJ2-7 | TRBV11-2 | - | TGTGCCAGCAGCTTAGCCAGAACCTACGAGCAGTACTTC | CASSLARTYEQYF
few | TRBJ1-1 | TRBV7-9 | - | TGTGCCAGCACCCGCCCACAAGCGAACACTGAAGCTTTCTTT | CASTRPQANTEAFF
- | TRBJ2-3 | TRBV29-1 | TRBD2 | TGCAGCGGTGTCAGACTAGCGGGGAGAACAGATACGCAGTATTTT | CSGVRLAGRTDTQYF
few | TRBJ2-5 | TRBV28 | TRBD2 | TGTGCCAGCAGTTTAGCCAGCGGGGGGTTGGAGACCCAGTACTTC | CASSLASGGLETQYF
- | TRBJ2-7 | TRBV2 | - | TGTGCCAGCAGACAGACCTACGAGCAGTACTTC | CASRQTYEQYF
once | TRBJ1-1 | TRBV30 | TRBD1 | TGTGCCTGGGACAGGGGGCGAGAATCTGAAGCTTTCTTT | CAWDRGRESEAFF
- | TRBJ2-7 | TRBV7-2 | TRBD1 | TGTGCCAGCAGCGACAGGGCTACCTACGAGCAGTACTTC | CASSDRATYEQYF
- | TRBJ1-1 | TRBV5-4 | - | TGTGCCAGCAGCGCGTGGGGTATCACTGAAGCTTTCTTT | CASSAWGITEAFF
- | TRBJ1-2 | TRBV2 | TRBD1 | TGTGCCAGCAGGAGGACAGGGATCTATGGCTACACCTTC | CASRRTGIYGYTF
- | TRBJ2-7 | TRBV30 | - | TGTGCCTGGAATCGGTACGGAGCCTACGAGCAGTACTTC | CAWNRYGAYEQYF
- | TRBJ1-4 | TRBV30 | - | TGTGCCTGGAGTATGGGACACCTGATGGGAAATGAAAAACTGTTTTTT | CAWSMGHLMGNEKLFF
- | TRBJ1-1 | TRBV20-1 | - | TGCAGTGCTAGAAAGAACACTGAAGCTTTCTTT | CSARKNTEAFF
- | TRBJ1-4 | TRBV11-3 | - | TGTGCCAGCAGCTTAGACTTCGGAACCCTAAATGAAAAACTGTTTTTT | CASSLDFGTLNEKLFF
once | TRBJ2-5 | TRBV30 | - | TGTGCCTGGAGCCCTGGAAGCGGGCAAGAGACCCAGTACTTC | CAWSPGSGQETQYF
- | TRBJ2-4 | TRBV5-4 | - | TGTGCCAGCAGCAGTCCCAACGTGGACATTCAGTACTTC | CASSSPNVDIQYF
- | TRBJ1-1 | TRBV6-5 | - | TGTGCCAGCAGCTCGGGCTGGTTAGAAGCTTTCTTT | CASSSGWLEAFF
few | TRBJ1-1 | TRBV7-2 | TRBD1 | TGTGCCAGCAGTTCGGACAGGGGACGGGTTGCTGAAGCTTTCTTT | CASSSDRGRVAEAFF
- | TRBJ2-1 | TRBV2 | - | TGTGCCAGCAGTGACGTGGGGCCACAATTCTACAATGAGCAGTTCTTC | CASSDVGPQFYNEQFF
- | TRBJ1-5 | TRBV4-2 | - | TGTGCCAGCAGCCACCCAAGCACCGCGCAGCCCCAGCATTTT | CASSHPSTAQPQHF
- | TRBJ1-4 | TRBV6-5 | - | TGTGCCAGCAGTCGGGACCCTGATGAAAAACTGTTTTTT | CASSRDPDEKLFF
- | TRBJ2-7 | TRBV24-1 | TRBD1 | TGTGCCACCAGTGGGACAGGGACAATCGCCCCATACGAGCAGTACTTC | CATSGTGTIAPYEQYF
- | TRBJ1-3 | TRBV19 | - | TGTGCCAGTAGTATAGGAGCCAGCTCTGGAAACACCATATATTTT | CASSIGASSGNTIYF
- | TRBJ2-1 | TRBV6-2/TRBV6-3 | - | TGTGCCAGCAGTTACGGCGGGACAGCCTACAATGAGCAGTTCTTC | CASSYGGTAYNEQFF
once | TRBJ1-6 | TRBV30 | - | TGTGCCTGGAGTGTGAGGCGGTACAATTCACCCCTCCACTTT | CAWSVRRYNSPLHF
- | TRBJ2-3 | TRBV4-1 | TRBD2 | TGCGCCAGCAGCCCCTTCGGGCGGGGGAGCACAGATACGCAGTATTTT | CASSPFGRGSTDTQYF
- | TRBJ2-2 | TRBV6-4 | TRBD2 | TGTGCCAGCAGTGGTTCTAGCGGGGGCACCGGGGAGCTGTTTTTT | CASSGSSGGTGELFF
- | TRBJ1-1 | TRBV7-9 | TRBD1 | TGTGCCAGCAGCTTAGTTACAGGGGTGAACACTGAAGCTTTCTTT | CASSLVTGVNTEAFF
once | TRBJ1-6 | TRBV3-1/TRBV3-2 | TRBD1 | TGTGCCAGCAGGGCCGGGACAGTAAATTCACCCCTCCACTTT | CASRAGTVNSPLHF
once | TRBJ2-5 | TRBV24-1 | - | TGTGCCACCAGTGATGGGACAAGGGAGACCCAGTACTTC | CATSDGTRETQYF
once | TRBJ2-3 | TRBV3-1/TRBV3-2 | - | TGTGCCAGCAGCCAACAAACGGCAGATACGCAGTATTTT | CASSQQTADTQYF
- | TRBJ2-5 | TRBV2 | - | TGTGCCAGCAGTGAAGGGGTGGGTCAGCAAGAGACCCAGTACTTC | CASSEGVGQQETQYF
once | TRBJ1-5 | TRBV19 | - | TGTGCCAGTAGTATAGAGGGGGGCAGAAATCAGCCCCAGCATTTT | CASSIEGGRNQPQHF